This record looks at one T cell receptor beta chain sequence and its context. Its cognate antigen is unknown. Stated treatment: roughly 10-day PBMC culture with coronavirus spike peptide pools or control peptides (ViraFEST assay). Trimming removed 8 bases at V and 5 bases at J, with 18 bases between. The CDR3 is 14 amino acids. The V gene's germline CDR1 is MDHEN and CDR2 SYDVKM. The sample originates from a study of vaccination and CD4 T cells after COVID-19. Oncomine TCR Beta short-read sequencing was applied to DNA from cultured CD4+ T cells. TCRdb reprocessed the PCR reads with MiXCR, giving one entry per CDR3 protein. The data contain roughly 7,400 distinct CDR3 sequences, 45% to 55% of them singletons.

Sequenced: CD4+ T cells from blood, cultured in vitro. The TCR originated in a human donor who had recovered from COVID-19. V and J are TRBV28 and TRBJ1-1; D is perhaps TRBD1 (6 bases). For the CDR3, the DNA is TGTGCCAGCGACGGGACACGGGGGGGAACTGAAGCTTTCTTT. Translated, it gives CASDGTRGGTEAFF.